Listed below are T cell receptor beta chains from one sample, sequenced in a study of blood T cell repertoires in COVID-19. Repertoires were generated with immunoSEQ multiplex PCR, while TCRdb's copy carries only in-frame clones and drops some. The profile shows roughly 34,000 clones, approximately 80% of them singletons. The sample was peripheral blood. The receptor source for this set is an elderly man with acute or convalescent COVID-19. Both conserved end residues are part of each CDR3. D genes are given only for firm matches. Not all rows give a size; the values are once, few, many and, for expanded clones, a class.

size	J	V	D	CDR3	DNA
NA	TRBJ2-2	TRBV7-3	TRBD1	CASSLMAAGGPGELFF	TGTGCCAGCAGCTTAATGGCGGCAGGGGGACCCGGGGAGCTGTTTTTT
NA	TRBJ2-7	TRBV7-2	NA	CASSFGGASYEQYF	TGTGCCAGCAGCTTTGGGGGGGCCTCCTACGAGCAGTACTTC
NA	TRBJ1-3	TRBV28	NA	CASSLGGAGNTIYF	TGTGCCAGCAGTTTGGGGGGAGCTGGAAACACCATATATTTT
NA	TRBJ2-7	TRBV6-5	NA	CASSYTPHGGFYEQYF	TGTGCCAGCAGTTACACTCCCCACGGGGGTTTTTACGAGCAGTACTTC
NA	TRBJ2-5	TRBV18	NA	CASSRSDTRTQYF	TGTGCCAGCTCACGCTCAGACACACGGACCCAGTACTTC
NA	TRBJ2-3	TRBV3-1/TRBV3-2	TRBD2	CASTQEISSGGFSTDTQYF	TGTGCCAGCACCCAAGAGATTTCTAGCGGGGGGTTCAGCACAGATACGCAGTATTTT
NA	TRBJ2-1	TRBV5-1	TRBD2	CASSLQAGGYNEQFF	TGCGCCAGCAGCTTGCAAGCGGGGGGTTACAATGAGCAGTTCTTC
NA	TRBJ1-1	TRBV7-2	NA	CASSLYSLNTEAFF	TGTGCCAGCAGCTTGTACAGCTTGAACACTGAAGCTTTCTTT
few	TRBJ1-1	TRBV18	NA	CASSPPGGSTEAFF	TGTGCCAGCTCACCACCGGGGGGATCCACTGAAGCTTTCTTT
few	TRBJ1-2	TRBV5-5	TRBD1	CASSLWQGAVGYTF	TGTGCCAGCAGCTTGTGGCAGGGGGCGGTTGGCTACACCTTC
few	TRBJ2-1	TRBV10-3	NA	CAISDLYEQFF	TGTGCCATCAGTGACTTATATGAGCAGTTCTTC
once	TRBJ2-3	TRBV9	TRBD2	CASSPRSSGVTDTQYF	TGTGCCAGCAGCCCGAGGTCTAGCGGGGTGACAGATACGCAGTATTTT
NA	TRBJ2-6	TRBV5-3	TRBD1	CAIRAGTGVWGANVLTF	TGTGCCATTCGGGCCGGGACAGGGGTATGGGGGGCCAACGTCCTGACTTTC
few	TRBJ1-6	TRBV2	TRBD1	CASSRTGPSPLHF	TGTGCCAGCAGCCGGACAGGCCCCTCACCCCTCCACTTT
NA	TRBJ2-5	TRBV3-1/TRBV3-2	TRBD2	CASSREGSGLTGDF	TGTGCCAGCAGCCGGGAGGGGTCAGGACTCACTGGGGACTTC
few	TRBJ1-6	TRBV27	TRBD1	CASSSIIRDSNPLPPLHF	TGTGCCAGCAGTTCCATCATCCGGGACAGTAACCCCCTTCCACCCCTCCACTTT
NA	TRBJ1-2	TRBV29-1	NA	CSVEVRIGVGDGYTF	TGCAGCGTTGAGGTTCGGATCGGGGTTGGAGATGGCTACACCTTC